Sequencing of this TCR beta chain was carried out in a study of blood T cell repertoires in COVID-19 (TCRdb year 2020). About the full investigation: The collaborator samples originated in the United States, Italy and Spain and spanned the acute and convalescent phases of COVID-19. The material from the prospective study consisted of cDNA or gDNA derived from T cells, B-cell-depleted T cells, or PBMCs. The dataset comprised deeply sampled blood TCRbeta repertoires from subjects exposed to, actively infected with, or recovered from COVID-19. The repertoires were released in a freely available public database intended as a resource for research on the immune response to SARS-CoV-2. Samples came from the ongoing ImmuneRACE study (first 160 participants) plus 1,254 subjects from 6 global collaborators. A de-identified subject ID, COVID-19 status, age in years and sex were almost always included in the sample metadata. Where available, HLA class I and class II types were taken from metadata supplied by the sample provider and were not determined by assay-based typing.

Regarding this clone: Which antigen it targets is not known. The sample holds no much larger clone one base away, and base qualities are not on file.

Points the paper makes about the study in general: How much clinical and demographic metadata was included differed by source and by participant, and the metadata was provided uncurated.

One collaborating source in Seattle enrolled patients while the patients were actively infected and followed the patients over time throughout the course of disease. The collaborating institutions used their own protocols to collect whole blood in K2EDTA tubes. For TCRbeta analysis, collaborator samples were shipped as frozen whole blood, as isolated PBMCs, or as DNA extracted from either sample type. The V and J ends are trimmed by 5 bases and 1 base, leaving 11 bases between them. In the germline V gene, CDR1 corresponds to MDHEN and CDR2 to SYDVKM. The CDR3 contains 14 residues, cysteine and phenylalanine counted. Just the 42-base CDR3 DNA is kept, in frame starting at base 1. TCRbeta CDR3 regions were amplified from genomic DNA using the immunoSEQ Assay, a bias-controlled multiplex PCR. On the authors' methods: Within the assay, amplification of reference gene primers was used to estimate how many nucleated cells each sample contained. To quantify the absolute abundance of each unique TCRbeta CDR3 rearrangement, sequence reads were collapsed and filtered. For each sample, productive Simpson clonality was calculated by taking the square root of Simpson's diversity index across productive rearrangements. The table was pulled from immuneACCESS by TCRdb, which kept in-frame rearrangements only. Such tables lose some clones; where checked, under half of the loss comes from unresolved V genes, and the rest has no known cause. Clone size and the V and J calls come from that table; the DNA yielded D and trimming. The sample includes 250,000 to 400,000 clones, with roughly 90% observed a single time. The top ten clones comprise roughly 2.9% of the sample.

The receptor chain draws on TRBV28 and TRBJ1-2, with the identity of the D gene unclear. What was sequenced was peripheral blood. The TCR originated in a woman under 40 with COVID-19, enrolled during active disease. The CDR3 region has the sequence CASSNIRNNYGYTF. The DNA sequence is given as TGTGCCAGCAGTAACATCAGGAATAACTATGGCTACACCTTC.